The entry that follows covers one TCR beta chain sequence. CDR3 length: 13 amino acids. Germline-derived CDR1 and CDR2 are WSHSY and SAAADI. V gave up 4 bases and J gave up 1 base, with 4 bases separating them. Original handling: Amplification from reference gene primers served as the basis for estimated nucleated cell counts. Repertoires were generated with immunoSEQ multiplex PCR, while TCRdb's copy carries only in-frame clones and drops some. V and J calls and clone size are as listed in that table; D and trimming were resolved from the DNA. The table records approximately 80,000 clones, more than 70% of them present only once. This entry belongs to a study of blood T cell repertoires in COVID-19. Study-level background: Some COVID-19 samples were acute and others convalescent; all came from the United States, Italy and Spain. T cells, B-cell-depleted T cells, or PBMCs supplied cDNA or gDNA.

The clonotype comes from an older man with active or convalescent COVID-19. The sample comprised peripheral blood. The chain couples TRBV10-2 to TRBJ2-2; D is unclear. The CDR3 region is CASSVRNTGELFF. The CDR3 region has the DNA TGCGCCAGCAGTGTTCGGAACACCGGGGAGCTGTTTTTT.